What follows are 9 T cell receptor beta chains derived from one specimen sequenced in a study of T cell repertoires in cytomegalovirus infection. A single record per CDR3 protein comes from TCRdb applying MiXCR to the reads. This sample carries some 99,000 distinct CDR3 sequences, approximately 28% of them seen once, and the ten largest clones take roughly 81%. No antigen is known for these receptors. The sample in question was CD8+ T cells from cultured PBMCs, obtained from culture after CMV antigen stimulation. The receptor set was obtained from a human donor in good health (CMV status not recorded). Some clones in this sample may be carry-over from other donors' samples.

The gene calls are TRBV19 and TRBJ1-2; 8 bases match TRBD1. This CDR3 contains 12 residues. V gave up 8 bases and J gave up 6 bases; unmatched junction bases: 5. The germline CDR1 and CDR2 sequences are LNHDA and SQIVND (reference sequence). The CDR3 protein is CASGQGWNGYTF. In nucleotides, the CDR3 is TGTGCCAGTGGACAGGGTTGGAATGGCTACACCTTC.

The chain recombines TRBV2 with TRBJ1-1, with D uncertain. Germline loops: CDR1 SNHLY, CDR2 FYNNEI. The CDR3 extends over 15 amino acids. Trimming cost V 1 base and J 4 bases, with 13 bases left between them. The chain's CDR3 is CASSEGLGVGTEAFF. The CDR3 DNA sequence: TGTGCCAGCAGTGAAGGTCTTGGGGTGGGCACTGAAGCTTTCTTT. The entire variable domain, with the rest obtained from reference TRBV2 and TRBJ1-1, is as follows: EPEVTQTPSHQVTQMGQEVILRCVPISNHLYFYWYRQILGQKVEFLVSFYNNEISEKSEIFDDQFSVERPDGSNFTLKIRSTKLEDSAMYFCASSEGLGVGTEAFFGQGTRLTVV.

The V and J genes are TRBV27 and TRBJ1-1, with D maybe TRBD1 (5 bases). This CDR3 comprises 13 residues. The V gene's germline CDR1 is MNHEY and CDR2 SMNVEV (reference sequence). V was cut by 4 bases and J by 5 bases, with 11 bases left in between. The CDR3 region is CASSYGGATEAFF. The CDR3 DNA reads as TGTGCCAGCAGTTACGGGGGAGCGACTGAAGCTTTCTTT.

V is TRBV4-1 and J is TRBJ1-6; tentatively, D is TRBD1 (6 bases). This CDR3 spans 17 amino acids. V lost 0 bases, J lost 9 bases, and 18 bases lay in between. CDR1 is MGHRA, CDR2 YSYEKL, per germline. This CDR3 is CASSQDRGRGSVSPLHF. DNA of the CDR3: TGCGCCAGCAGCCAAGATAGGGGCAGGGGATCGGTTTCACCCCTCCACTTT.

In this sample, this clonotype turned up a few times. The chain joins TRBV6-2 or TRBV6-3 to TRBJ2-1, with 11 bases identical to TRBD2. From germline, CDR1 is MNHEY and CDR2 SVGEGT. V lost 0 bases, J lost 5 bases, and 6 bases stayed unmatched. There are 17 residues in the CDR3. The CDR3 region has the DNA TGTGCCAGCAGTTACTCTATTCTAGCGGGGGGACACAATGAGCAGTTCTTC. Residues: CASSYSILAGGHNEQFF.

The V gene is TRBV4-2, the J gene TRBJ1-5; D possibly corresponds to TRBD1 (5 bases). Trimming pared 0 bases from V and 4 bases from J, leaving 13 bases between. In germline, CDR1 is LGHNA, CDR2 YNFKEQ. The CDR3 spans 16 residues. The CDR3 DNA reads TGTGCCAGCAGCCAAGATTGGGGCGCGGGGAATCAGCCCCAGCATTTT. This encodes CASSQDWGAGNQPQHF.

This clonotype was observed many times. The V call is TRBV7-9, the J call TRBJ1-1; TRBD1 matches 8 bases. Germline assignment: CDR1 SEHNR and CDR2 FQNEAQ (reference sequence). The CDR3 loop spans 14 amino acids. Losses at the gene ends were 5 bases for V and 3 bases for J; bases not matched to a gene: 5. The DNA of the CDR3 is TGTGCCAGCAGCACCGGGACAGGAGACACTGAAGCTTTCTTT. This encodes CASSTGTGDTEAFF. Using reference TRBV7-9 and TRBJ1-1 for the parts outside the CDR3, the full variable domain is DTGVSQNPRHKITKRGQNVTFRCDPISEHNRLYWYRQTLGQGPEFLTYFQNEAQLEKSRLLSDRFSAERPKGSFSTLEIQRTEQGDSAMYLCASSTGTGDTEAFFGQGTRLTVV.

The chain recombines TRBV2 with TRBJ1-2; 8 bases map to TRBD1. V lost 6 bases and J lost 6; bases outside the gene matches: 12. This CDR3 is 15 amino acids long. Germline-derived CDR1 and CDR2 are SNHLY and FYNNEI. For the CDR3, the DNA is TGTGCCAGCAGCCCCGATCGGACAGGGTGGGATGGCTACACCTTC. It encodes CASSPDRTGWDGYTF.

The table lists this clonotype with a few counts. As DNA, the CDR3 is TGTGCCAGCGGCGGAACAGGAGAGGGGCTCACAGATACGCAGTATTTT. Residues: CASGGTGEGLTDTQYF. The V and J genes are TRBV6-1 and TRBJ2-3; D assignment may be TRBD1 or TRBD2 (5 bases each). V gave up 8 bases and J gave up 2 bases, with 20 bases separating them. Germline-derived CDR1 and CDR2 are MNHNS and SASEGT. The CDR3 loop spans 16 amino acids.